The sequence of this T cell receptor (beta chain) was determined in a study of shared clonotypes between healthy human individuals. V was shortened by 2 bases and J by 3 bases, with 10 bases between the two germline ends. Germline CDR1 and CDR2: SGHTA and FQGNSA. There are 14 residues in the CDR3. About this clone itself: Its antigen remains unidentified.

Deep was the level at which the assay was run. Several immunoSEQ plates held equal portions of the genomic DNA taken from each subset. In the original workflow: ImmunoSEQ only sent back junction sequences with no quality scores, so filtering was done differently. Method: immunoSEQ multiplex PCR; TCRdb's copy keeps in-frame clones and lacks some. That table is the source of V, J and clone size, and D and trimming were worked out from the DNA. The repertoire holds 850,000 to 1,200,000 clones, with approximately 76% as singletons. Whole-study findings and limits: Generally, estimated richness proved larger in naive subsets than it did in memory subsets.

The sequence derives from a man aged 18 to 30 in good health. Sample: memory CD4+ T cells sorted from blood. The subset was: CD45RA-negative fraction. This sequence joins TRBV7-2 and TRBJ1-1; D perhaps matches TRBD1 (5 bases). The CDR3 loop is CASSLYRYDTEAFF. The DNA of the CDR3 is TGTGCCAGCAGCTTATACAGGTACGACACTGAAGCTTTCTTT.